Listed below are T cell receptor beta chains from one sample, sequenced in a study of T cell responses to AZD1222 COVID-19 vaccine. TCRdb's copy holds only in-frame clones and misses some; the assay was immunoSEQ multiplex PCR. Among roughly 140,000 clones listed, roughly 88% were seen once. The sample in question was peripheral blood, obtained on day 0 of AZD1222 vaccination. The receptors here all came from an adult in good health. Each CDR3 is given with its conserved first and last residue. The order of the fields is clone size, D gene, V gene, J gene, CDR3 protein, CDR3 DNA. The D gene is left open where the match is weak. Size values are once, few and many counts, or a class for expanded clones, and some rows have none.

clone size: -
D gene: TRBD2
V gene: TRBV10-3
J gene: TRBJ2-3
CDR3 protein: CAISSQEAGGQTDTQYF
CDR3 DNA: TGTGCCATCAGTTCCCAAGAAGCGGGGGGGCAAACAGATACGCAGTATTTT

clone size: -
D gene: -
V gene: TRBV5-5
J gene: TRBJ1-5
CDR3 protein: CASSPARVQQPQHF
CDR3 DNA: TGTGCCAGCAGCCCCGCCAGGGTACAACAGCCCCAGCATTTT

clone size: -
D gene: TRBD2
V gene: TRBV6-5
J gene: TRBJ2-3
CDR3 protein: CASGGRGTDTQYF
CDR3 DNA: TGTGCCAGCGGAGGGAGGGGCACAGATACGCAGTATTTT

clone size: -
D gene: TRBD1
V gene: TRBV5-1
J gene: TRBJ2-7
CDR3 protein: CASSQQGAYEQYF
CDR3 DNA: TGCGCCAGCAGCCAACAGGGGGCATACGAGCAGTACTTC

clone size: few
D gene: -
V gene: TRBV4-1
J gene: TRBJ1-2
CDR3 protein: CASSQVIRRDGYTF
CDR3 DNA: TGCGCCAGCAGCCAAGTAATCAGGCGTGATGGCTACACCTTC

clone size: -
D gene: TRBD1
V gene: TRBV3-1/TRBV3-2
J gene: TRBJ2-5
CDR3 protein: CASSQVWVGGEQETQYF
CDR3 DNA: TGTGCCAGCAGCCAAGTTTGGGTAGGGGGCGAACAAGAGACCCAGTACTTC

clone size: -
D gene: TRBD1
V gene: TRBV18
J gene: TRBJ2-7
CDR3 protein: CASSPVPMDRGTYEQYF
CDR3 DNA: TGTGCCAGCTCCCCCGTACCAATGGACAGGGGAACCTACGAGCAGTACTTC

clone size: once
D gene: -
V gene: TRBV6-5
J gene: TRBJ2-7
CDR3 protein: CASWGFSLGSYEQYF
CDR3 DNA: TGTGCCAGCTGGGGGTTTTCCCTGGGCTCCTACGAGCAGTACTTC

clone size: -
D gene: -
V gene: TRBV28
J gene: TRBJ1-5
CDR3 protein: CASSSPPGGQPQHF
CDR3 DNA: TGTGCCAGCAGTTCCCCCCCCGGGGGCCAGCCCCAGCATTTT

clone size: -
D gene: -
V gene: TRBV6-1
J gene: TRBJ2-3
CDR3 protein: CASSRLRTDTQYF
CDR3 DNA: TGTGCCAGCTCTAGGTTACGAACAGATACGCAGTATTTT

clone size: once
D gene: TRBD2
V gene: TRBV2
J gene: TRBJ2-5
CDR3 protein: CASSEGSGRGTQYF
CDR3 DNA: TGTGCCAGCAGTGAAGGGAGCGGGAGGGGGACCCAGTACTTC

clone size: -
D gene: TRBD2
V gene: TRBV6-2/TRBV6-3
J gene: TRBJ2-2
CDR3 protein: CASSLAGGPTGELFF
CDR3 DNA: TGTGCCAGCAGTTTAGCGGGGGGGCCGACCGGGGAGCTGTTTTTT

clone size: -
D gene: -
V gene: TRBV28
J gene: TRBJ1-3
CDR3 protein: CASSLLVSPSGNTIYF
CDR3 DNA: TGTGCCAGCAGTTTATTAGTGAGCCCCTCTGGAAACACCATATATTTT

clone size: -
D gene: -
V gene: TRBV4-2
J gene: TRBJ1-6
CDR3 protein: CASSRVRGLGGAGYNSPLHF
CDR3 DNA: TGTGCCAGCAGCCGAGTAAGAGGATTGGGCGGGGCCGGCTATAATTCACCCCTCCACTTT

clone size: -
D gene: -
V gene: TRBV6-6
J gene: TRBJ1-6
CDR3 protein: CASRIQSTVYNSPLHF
CDR3 DNA: TGTGCCAGCAGGATCCAATCGACAGTTTATAATTCACCCCTCCACTTT

clone size: -
D gene: TRBD1
V gene: TRBV10-3
J gene: TRBJ2-7
CDR3 protein: CAISDLGQGHYEQYF
CDR3 DNA: TGTGCCATCAGTGATTTGGGACAGGGTCACTACGAGCAGTACTTC

clone size: once
D gene: -
V gene: TRBV12-3/TRBV12-4
J gene: TRBJ2-3
CDR3 protein: CASSSPVTDTQYF
CDR3 DNA: TGTGCCAGCAGTTCCCCCGTCACAGATACGCAGTATTTT

clone size: once
D gene: -
V gene: TRBV5-1
J gene: TRBJ2-7
CDR3 protein: CASSLVTGNSYEQYF
CDR3 DNA: TGCGCCAGCAGCTTGGTGACCGGGAACTCCTACGAGCAGTACTTC

clone size: -
D gene: -
V gene: TRBV19
J gene: TRBJ1-1
CDR3 protein: CASTIGQKMNTEAFF
CDR3 DNA: TGTGCCAGTACAATCGGGCAGAAAATGAACACTGAAGCTTTCTTT

clone size: once
D gene: -
V gene: TRBV20-1
J gene: TRBJ1-1
CDR3 protein: CSARDRFEAFF
CDR3 DNA: TGCAGTGCTAGAGATCGGTTTGAAGCTTTCTTT

clone size: -
D gene: -
V gene: TRBV6-2/TRBV6-3
J gene: TRBJ2-3
CDR3 protein: CASSSALLRDTQYF
CDR3 DNA: TGTGCCAGCAGTTCCGCGCTTCTAAGGGATACGCAGTATTTT

clone size: many
D gene: -
V gene: TRBV6-4
J gene: TRBJ1-2
CDR3 protein: CASSDDAGRGYGYTF
CDR3 DNA: TGTGCCAGCAGTGACGATGCGGGAAGGGGCTATGGCTACACCTTC

clone size: -
D gene: -
V gene: TRBV6-6
J gene: TRBJ1-2
CDR3 protein: CASTRIDSNYGYTF
CDR3 DNA: TGTGCCAGCACCCGGATAGACAGTAACTATGGCTACACCTTC

clone size: -
D gene: -
V gene: TRBV12-3/TRBV12-4
J gene: TRBJ2-7
CDR3 protein: CASSCGAPWW
CDR3 DNA: TGTGCCAGCAGCTGCGGGGCTCCCTGGTGG

clone size: -
D gene: TRBD2
V gene: TRBV3-1/TRBV3-2
J gene: TRBJ2-2
CDR3 protein: CASSQRLALTGELFF
CDR3 DNA: TGTGCCAGCAGTCAGAGACTAGCGCTCACCGGGGAGCTGTTTTTT

clone size: -
D gene: TRBD1
V gene: TRBV6-5
J gene: TRBJ1-3
CDR3 protein: CASRTGARNTIYF
CDR3 DNA: TGTGCCAGCAGGACAGGGGCCCGGAACACCATATATTTT

clone size: -
D gene: -
V gene: TRBV4-3
J gene: TRBJ2-1
CDR3 protein: CASSQDLGGSYNEQFF
CDR3 DNA: TGCGCCAGCAGCCAAGATCTGGGGGGTTCCTACAATGAGCAGTTCTTC

clone size: -
D gene: TRBD2
V gene: TRBV5-1
J gene: TRBJ2-1
CDR3 protein: CASSALAPNYNEQFF
CDR3 DNA: TGCGCCAGCAGCGCACTAGCGCCAAACTACAATGAGCAGTTCTTC

clone size: -
D gene: -
V gene: TRBV7-9
J gene: TRBJ1-4
CDR3 protein: CASSLVFATNEKLFF
CDR3 DNA: TGTGCCAGCAGCTTAGTCTTCGCAACTAATGAAAAACTGTTTTTT

clone size: once
D gene: TRBD2
V gene: TRBV4-2
J gene: TRBJ2-7
CDR3 protein: CASSPERGGSYEQYF
CDR3 DNA: TGTGCCAGCAGCCCAGAGCGGGGGGGCTCCTACGAGCAGTACTTC

clone size: -
D gene: -
V gene: TRBV6-2/TRBV6-3
J gene: TRBJ1-2
CDR3 protein: CASSFAGKGGYTF
CDR3 DNA: TGTGCCAGCAGTTTCGCGGGAAAGGGTGGCTACACCTTC

clone size: -
D gene: -
V gene: TRBV5-1
J gene: TRBJ1-1
CDR3 protein: CASSQGERTEAFF
CDR3 DNA: TGCGCCAGCAGCCAGGGTGAGCGCACTGAAGCTTTCTTT

clone size: few
D gene: -
V gene: TRBV21-1
J gene: TRBJ1-1
CDR3 protein: CASSKRGRRNTEAFF
CDR3 DNA: TGTGCCAGCAGCAAAAGGGGCAGGCGGAACACTGAAGCTTTCTTT

clone size: -
D gene: -
V gene: TRBV7-9
J gene: TRBJ1-2
CDR3 protein: CASSPPGTAPGYTF
CDR3 DNA: TGTGCCAGCAGCCCCCCCGGGACCGCACCGGGCTACACCTTC

clone size: once
D gene: TRBD1
V gene: TRBV12-3/TRBV12-4
J gene: TRBJ1-1
CDR3 protein: CASSLTGVAFF
CDR3 DNA: TGTGCCAGCAGTTTAACAGGGGTAGCTTTCTTT

clone size: -
D gene: -
V gene: TRBV4-1
J gene: TRBJ2-2
CDR3 protein: CASSQVEGRSGELFF
CDR3 DNA: TGCGCCAGCAGCCAAGTAGAAGGAAGGTCCGGGGAGCTGTTTTTT

clone size: -
D gene: -
V gene: TRBV6-6
J gene: TRBJ1-1
CDR3 protein: CASSYGQGTEAFF
CDR3 DNA: TGTGCCAGCAGTTACGGTCAGGGGACTGAAGCTTTCTTT

clone size: -
D gene: TRBD1
V gene: TRBV30
J gene: TRBJ1-5
CDR3 protein: CAYEVPGTAFNQPQHF
CDR3 DNA: TGTGCCTATGAAGTTCCCGGGACAGCTTTCAATCAGCCCCAGCATTTT

clone size: once
D gene: -
V gene: TRBV6-2/TRBV6-3
J gene: TRBJ2-1
CDR3 protein: CASSNSPSFPFF
CDR3 DNA: TGTGCCAGCAGCAATTCCCCAAGCTTCCCGTTCTTC

clone size: -
D gene: TRBD2
V gene: TRBV19
J gene: TRBJ2-2
CDR3 protein: CASSKLAGGSTGELFF
CDR3 DNA: TGTGCCAGTAGTAAACTAGCGGGGGGATCTACCGGGGAGCTGTTTTTT

clone size: -
D gene: -
V gene: TRBV29-1
J gene: TRBJ1-2
CDR3 protein: CSVESVDGYTF
CDR3 DNA: TGCAGCGTTGAATCGGTGGATGGCTACACCTTC

clone size: -
D gene: -
V gene: TRBV2
J gene: TRBJ1-6
CDR3 protein: CASRGGGINSPLHF
CDR3 DNA: TGTGCCAGCAGGGGCGGGGGGATAAACTCACCCCTCCACTTT

clone size: -
D gene: -
V gene: TRBV21-1
J gene: TRBJ1-1
CDR3 protein: CASSPILRGRTEAFF
CDR3 DNA: TGTGCCAGCAGCCCGATCCTCCGGGGTCGCACTGAAGCTTTCTTT

clone size: -
D gene: -
V gene: TRBV3-1/TRBV3-2
J gene: TRBJ2-7
CDR3 protein: CASSPSLHEQYF
CDR3 DNA: TGTGCCAGCAGCCCTTCTCTCCACGAGCAGTACTTC

clone size: -
D gene: -
V gene: TRBV11-3
J gene: TRBJ1-2
CDR3 protein: CASSLAGGYGYTF
CDR3 DNA: TGTGCCAGCAGCTTAGCGGGCGGCTATGGCTACACCTTC

clone size: -
D gene: TRBD1
V gene: TRBV28
J gene: TRBJ2-7
CDR3 protein: CASSLYGTGRSEQYF
CDR3 DNA: TGTGCCAGCAGTTTATACGGGACAGGGAGATCCGAGCAGTACTTC

clone size: -
D gene: -
V gene: TRBV19
J gene: TRBJ1-1
CDR3 protein: CASSIQQDPNTEAFF
CDR3 DNA: TGTGCCAGTAGTATCCAGCAAGACCCTAACACTGAAGCTTTCTTT

clone size: -
D gene: TRBD1
V gene: TRBV19
J gene: TRBJ1-2
CDR3 protein: CASQGGNNYGYTF
CDR3 DNA: TGTGCCAGTCAGGGGGGGAATAACTATGGCTACACCTTC

clone size: -
D gene: TRBD2
V gene: TRBV27
J gene: TRBJ2-1
CDR3 protein: CASSLWSSGANNEQFF
CDR3 DNA: TGTGCCAGCAGTTTATGGTCTAGCGGGGCTAACAATGAGCAGTTCTTC

clone size: few
D gene: -
V gene: TRBV5-4
J gene: TRBJ1-1
CDR3 protein: CASSLDSLETRWDTEAFF
CDR3 DNA: TGTGCCAGCAGCTTGGACAGTTTAGAGACTAGGTGGGACACTGAAGCTTTCTTT